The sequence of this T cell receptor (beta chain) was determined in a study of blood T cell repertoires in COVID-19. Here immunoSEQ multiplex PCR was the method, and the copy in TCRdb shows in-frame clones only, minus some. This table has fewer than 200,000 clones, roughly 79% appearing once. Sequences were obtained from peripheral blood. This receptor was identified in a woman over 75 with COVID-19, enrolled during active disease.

The chain's CDR3 is CASSQEGGRAVGELFF. As DNA, the CDR3 is TGCGCCAGCAGCCAAGAGGGCGGGAGGGCAGTCGGGGAGCTGTTTTTT. V is TRBV4-1 and J is TRBJ2-2; 9 bases map to TRBD2. The germline V gene encodes CDR1 MGHRA and CDR2 YSYEKL. J lost 7 bases, V lost 0 bases, and 6 bases had no gene match. The CDR3 has 16 residues.